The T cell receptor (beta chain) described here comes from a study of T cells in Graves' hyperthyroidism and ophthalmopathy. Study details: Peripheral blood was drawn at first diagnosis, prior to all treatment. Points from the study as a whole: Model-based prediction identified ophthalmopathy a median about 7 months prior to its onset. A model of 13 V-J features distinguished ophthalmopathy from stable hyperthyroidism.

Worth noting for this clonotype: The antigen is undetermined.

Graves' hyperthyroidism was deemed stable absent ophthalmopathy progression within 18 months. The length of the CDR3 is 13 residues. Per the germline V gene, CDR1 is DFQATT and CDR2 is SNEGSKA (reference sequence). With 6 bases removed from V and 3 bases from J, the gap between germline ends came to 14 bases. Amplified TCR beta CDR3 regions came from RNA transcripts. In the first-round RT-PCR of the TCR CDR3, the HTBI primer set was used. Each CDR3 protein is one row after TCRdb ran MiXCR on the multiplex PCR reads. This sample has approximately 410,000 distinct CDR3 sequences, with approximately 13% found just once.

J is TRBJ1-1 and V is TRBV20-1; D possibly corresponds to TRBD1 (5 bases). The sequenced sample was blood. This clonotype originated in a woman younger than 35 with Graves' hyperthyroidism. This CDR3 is CSARGRRDTEAFF. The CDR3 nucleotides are TGCAGTGCAAGGGGAAGGCGGGACACTGAAGCTTTCTTT.